The 7 T cell receptor beta chains presented below share a single source sample, sequenced in a study of identical twins. TCRdb re-called the 5' RACE reads with MiXCR, one entry per CDR3 protein. The data show fewer than 900,000 distinct CDR3 sequences, approximately 18% seen once. The same data also went into a second study, on T cells expressing NK-cell markers.

The specimen sequenced was PBMCs. These TCRs come from a woman aged 18-29 years in good health.

This clonotype was counted ten times or more. The chain recombines TRBV6-1 with TRBJ2-7; D gene ambiguous. Germline CDR1 and CDR2: MNHNS and SASEGT. There are 11 residues in the CDR3. The V end lost 0 bases, the J end lost 3 bases, and 0 bases lay between the germline ends. CDR3 residues: CASSEAYEQYF. CDR3 DNA: TGTGCCAGCAGTGAAGCCTACGAGCAGTACTTC.

This clonotype occurred a few times. The V and J genes are TRBV5-1 and TRBJ2-1; D might be TRBD2 (6 bases). V lost 4 bases and J lost 10, with 18 bases in between. This CDR3 spans 14 amino acids. Germline V gene sequence: CDR1 SGHRS, CDR2 YFSETQ. CDR3 sequence (DNA): TGCGCCAGCAGCCCCGGCTTCGGGGGTCGGGAGCAGTTCTTC. Encoded protein: CASSPGFGGREQFF.

The chain joins TRBV20-1 to TRBJ1-5; D unclear. With 4 bases removed from V and 7 bases from J, the gap between germline ends came to 20 bases. CDR1 and CDR2 from the germline V gene are DFQATT and SNEGSKA (reference sequence). This CDR3 region has 15 residues. The CDR3 reads CSATPGQGSLQPQHF. CDR3 DNA sequence: TGCAGTGCTACCCCGGGTCAAGGGAGCCTACAGCCCCAGCATTTT.

This clonotype appeared a few times. The chain has TRBV29-1 and TRBJ2-7, with D tentatively TRBD2 (6 bases). Germline V gives CDR1 SQVTM, CDR2 ANQGSEA. The CDR3 runs to 13 residues. V lost 1 base and J 6 bases, leaving 13 bases between the germline ends. The CDR3 loop reads CSVEGGVGSEQYF. In nucleotides, the CDR3 is TGCAGCGTTGAAGGCGGGGTCGGGAGCGAGCAGTACTTC.

J is TRBJ2-5 and V is TRBV7-9, with D unresolved. Trimming pared 2 bases from V and 13 bases from J, leaving 17 bases between. From germline, CDR1 is SEHNR and CDR2 FQNEAQ (reference sequence). The CDR3 contains 13 residues. DNA of the CDR3: TGTGCCAGCAGCTTAAGCAGTACCTCTCGAAGGTACTTC. Translation: CASSLSSTSRRYF.

J is TRBJ2-2 and V is TRBV7-6; TRBD2 is a possible D gene (6 bases). The germline V gene encodes CDR1 SGHVS and CDR2 FNYEAQ. V was clipped by 3 bases and J by 6 bases, with 11 bases between them. The CDR3 extends over 14 amino acids. The CDR3 region is CASSFLRDSGELFF. The DNA of the CDR3 is TGTGCCAGCAGCTTTCTGCGGGATTCCGGGGAGCTGTTTTTT.

Only a few counts were recorded for this clonotype. The chain couples TRBV12-3 or TRBV12-4 to TRBJ2-5; 9 nucleotides match TRBD1. The CDR3 sequence is 13 residues long. J lost 9 bases, V lost 4 bases, and 6 bases had no gene match. CDR3 protein: CASSSGTGKSQYF. The CDR3 bases are TGTGCCAGCAGTTCAGGGACAGGGAAGTCCCAGTACTTC.